The present TCR beta chain was sequenced within a study of shared clonotypes between healthy human individuals. TCRdb keeps only in-frame clones here, not all; method: immunoSEQ multiplex PCR. Seen here are 110,000 or so clones, around 71% observed once, and the top ten hold approximately 25%. The CDR3 is 13 residues long. Germline V gives CDR1 SGHNT, CDR2 YYREEE (reference sequence). V was shortened by 3 bases and J by 1 base, with 7 bases between the two germline ends. The sequence came from a woman aged 25-40 years in good health. J is TRBJ1-2 and V is TRBV5-4; tentative D call: TRBD1 (6 bases). Sequencing input: memory CD8+ T cells sorted from blood. The subset: CD45RO+ cells pooled with CCR7-negative TemRA cells. In DNA form, the CDR3 reads TGTGCCAGCAGCTCGGACAGTAACTATGGCTACACCTTC. Translating it yields CASSSDSNYGYTF.